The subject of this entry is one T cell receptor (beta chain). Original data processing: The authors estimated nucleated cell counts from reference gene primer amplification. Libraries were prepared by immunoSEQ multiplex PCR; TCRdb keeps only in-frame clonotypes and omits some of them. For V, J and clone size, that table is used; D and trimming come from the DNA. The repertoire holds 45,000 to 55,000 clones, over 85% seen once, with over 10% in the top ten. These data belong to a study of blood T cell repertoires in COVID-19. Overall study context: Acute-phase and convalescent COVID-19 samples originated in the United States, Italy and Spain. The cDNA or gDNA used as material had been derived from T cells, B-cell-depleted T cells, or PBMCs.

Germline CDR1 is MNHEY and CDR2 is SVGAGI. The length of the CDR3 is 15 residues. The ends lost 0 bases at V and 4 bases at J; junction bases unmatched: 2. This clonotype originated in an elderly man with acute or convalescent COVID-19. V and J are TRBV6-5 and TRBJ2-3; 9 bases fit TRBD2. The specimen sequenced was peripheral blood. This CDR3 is CASSYSGGGADTQYF. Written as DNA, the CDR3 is TGTGCCAGCAGTTACTCCGGCGGGGGGGCAGATACGCAGTATTTT.